A selection of T cell receptor beta chains follows, all from one sample in a study of PD-1 blockade in classical Hodgkin lymphoma. Sequencing used immunoSEQ multiplex PCR; TCRdb keeps in-frame clones, though not all of them. Of about 90,000 clones listed, less than 95% are singletons. The input for sequencing was peripheral blood mononuclear cells (PBMCs), taken before the fourth cycle of nivolumab. All receptors come from a human donor with classical Hodgkin lymphoma. The CDR3 runs from the conserved cysteine through the conserved F or W. Fields, in order: clone size, V gene, D gene, J gene, CDR3 DNA, CDR3 protein. A D gene is named only where the DNA matches it firmly. Size values are once, few and many counts, or a class for expanded clones, and some rows have none.

-	TRBV7-2	-	TRBJ2-5	TGTGCCAGCAGTGCTACAGGGGAGACCCAGTACTTC	CASSATGETQYF
-	TRBV29-1	TRBD1	TRBJ2-7	TGCAGCGCCCGGGACAGCTACTACGAGCAGTACTTC	CSARDSYYEQYF
-	TRBV19	-	TRBJ1-3	TGTGCCAGTAATCGTCGGCGACTTTTCTCTGGAAACACCATATATTTT	CASNRRRLFSGNTIYF
-	TRBV7-8	-	TRBJ1-2	TGTGCCAGCAGCATTAGGGACACCGACTATGGCTACACCTTC	CASSIRDTDYGYTF
-	TRBV28	-	TRBJ1-6	TGTGCCAGCACCCCCGGAGGGACGGCACCCCTCCACTTT	CASTPGGTAPLHF
-	TRBV9	TRBD2	TRBJ2-1	TGTGCCAGCAGCGTAATAGCGGGGGTTTCCTACAATGAGCAGTTCTTC	CASSVIAGVSYNEQFF
-	TRBV5-1	-	TRBJ1-5	TGCGCCAGCAGCTTGGAGGGGGTTTACAATCAGCCCCAGCATTTT	CASSLEGVYNQPQHF
-	TRBV19	TRBD1	TRBJ2-3	TGTGCCAGTACCACCGCCCGGACAGGGTTGGGTCCAGATACGCAGTATTTT	CASTTARTGLGPDTQYF
-	TRBV7-9	TRBD1	TRBJ2-5	TGTGCCAGCAGCTCACGGACAGGCCTCCAAGAGACCCAGTACTTC	CASSSRTGLQETQYF
-	TRBV25-1	-	TRBJ2-7	TGTGCCAGCAGTGAAACCGGACACCAGTACGAGCAGTACTTC	CASSETGHQYEQYF
-	TRBV4-1	-	TRBJ1-4	TGCGCCAGCAGCCATCTAGGGGCGCGGGATGAAAAACTGTTTTTT	CASSHLGARDEKLFF
-	TRBV28	-	TRBJ2-5	TGTGCCAGCAGCCGACAGAGCCAAGAGACCCAGTACTTC	CASSRQSQETQYF
-	TRBV2	TRBD1	TRBJ1-1	TGTGCCAGCAGGGTACAGGGGGCAGTGGCTTTCTTT	CASRVQGAVAFF
-	TRBV5-5	-	TRBJ2-7	TGTGCCAGCAGCTTGGTATTAAGCTACGAGCAGTACTTC	CASSLVLSYEQYF
-	TRBV19	-	TRBJ1-2	TGTGCCAGTAGTTCCTCCCCGGGACCCTATGGCTACACCTTC	CASSSSPGPYGYTF
few	TRBV6-1	TRBD1	TRBJ2-5	TGTGCCAGCAGTGTCCTGGGACAGGAGGCGGAGACCCAGTACTTC	CASSVLGQEAETQYF
-	TRBV6-5	-	TRBJ2-2	TGTGCCAGCAGTTACCTTAACTCTGGAGGCGGGGAGCTGTTTTTT	CASSYLNSGGGELFF
-	TRBV6-5	TRBD2	TRBJ2-7	TGTGCCAGCAGTCTACTAGCGGGAGGGTTCGAGCAGTACTTC	CASSLLAGGFEQYF
-	TRBV6-5	-	TRBJ2-7	TGTGCCAGCAGTGATTTTGACGAGCAGTACTTC	CASSDFDEQYF
-	TRBV25-1	-	TRBJ2-2	TGTGCCAGCAGCCCAGGGGCAGCCTACACCGGGGAGCTGTTTTTT	CASSPGAAYTGELFF
-	TRBV11-3	-	TRBJ2-7	TGTGCCAGCAGCTCCGGGGACAACGCCTACGAGCAGTACTTC	CASSSGDNAYEQYF
-	TRBV10-3	-	TRBJ2-2	TGTGCCATCAGTGATAGGGACATCCTAAGGGGGACCGGGGAGCTGTTTTTT	CAISDRDILRGTGELFF
-	TRBV18	TRBD1	TRBJ2-4	TGTGCCAGCTCACGGGACAGGGGATGGGACATTCAGTACTTC	CASSRDRGWDIQYF
-	TRBV7-8	TRBD2	TRBJ2-3	TGTGCCAGCAGCTTAGCTGTCGGGGGGTTAAGCACAGATACGCAGTATTTT	CASSLAVGGLSTDTQYF
-	TRBV19	-	TRBJ2-1	TGTGCCAGTAGGCCTCCACCCGGGGATCGCTACAATGAGCAGTTCTTC	CASRPPPGDRYNEQFF
once	TRBV7-2	-	TRBJ2-2	TGTGCCAGCAGCCAGGGGCTGAACACCGGGGAGCTGTTTTTT	CASSQGLNTGELFF
-	TRBV7-8	-	TRBJ2-5	TGTGCCAGCAGACTTGCCTTTGGGGGCACGCGGGAGACCCAGTACTTC	CASRLAFGGTRETQYF
-	TRBV13	-	TRBJ2-1	TGTGCCAGCAGCCCAATGCCCGGCTACTCCTACAATGAGCAGTTCTTC	CASSPMPGYSYNEQFF
-	TRBV27	TRBD1	TRBJ1-1	TGTGCCAGCAGTCCTGGACAGGTACTCGGGAACACTGAAGCTTTCTTT	CASSPGQVLGNTEAFF
-	TRBV28	-	TRBJ2-2	TGTGCCAGCAGTTTACAGGAGATCACCGGGGAGCTGTTTTTT	CASSLQEITGELFF
few	TRBV20-1	-	TRBJ1-2	TGCAGTGCTGGGGACATCTATGGCTACACCTTC	CSAGDIYGYTF
-	TRBV7-9	-	TRBJ2-5	TGTGCCAGCAGCCCGACAAGGGAAGAGACCCAGTACTTC	CASSPTREETQYF
-	TRBV29-1	TRBD1	TRBJ1-2	TGCAGCGGGGGGGGACAGGGGGCTGGCTACACCTTC	CSGGGQGAGYTF
-	TRBV7-2	-	TRBJ1-3	TGTGCCAGCAGCTTGGAGGGGTCAAACACCATATATTTT	CASSLEGSNTIYF
-	TRBV6-6	-	TRBJ2-1	TGTGCCAGCAGTTACGGGGAACCCGTCTATGAGCAGTTCTTC	CASSYGEPVYEQFF
-	TRBV4-1	-	TRBJ1-6	TGCGCCAGCAGCCAAGATTGGACAACCACCCTCCACTTT	CASSQDWTTTLHF
-	TRBV6-5	-	TRBJ1-2	TGTGCCAGCGGGGGCGGGGTGACGGTCTATGGCTACACCTTC	CASGGGVTVYGYTF
-	TRBV7-9	-	TRBJ2-5	TGTGCCAGCAGCCCCCCCCTTTTTCGGGGGAATGAGACCCAGTACTTC	CASSPPLFRGNETQYF
-	TRBV12-5	-	TRBJ1-1	TGTGCTAGTGGTTTGGTACTTGGGTTAAGGAACACTGAAGCTTTCTTT	CASGLVLGLRNTEAFF
-	TRBV6-5	-	TRBJ1-2	TGTGCCAGCAGTTATAGGCGAAACTATGGCTACACCTTC	CASSYRRNYGYTF
-	TRBV12-5	-	TRBJ2-5	TGTGCTAGTGGTTTGTCCACCGGACGGAACCCTCAAGAGACCCAGTACTTC	CASGLSTGRNPQETQYF
-	TRBV20-1	-	TRBJ2-2	TGCAGTGCTTGGCGGGGGGAGCTGTTTTTT	CSAWRGELFF
-	TRBV6-4	-	TRBJ2-2	TGTGCCAGCAGCTCATACACCGGGGAGCTGTTTTTT	CASSSYTGELFF
-	TRBV10-3	-	TRBJ1-1	TGTGCCATCAGAACAGGGTTGAACACTGAAGCTTTCTTT	CAIRTGLNTEAFF
-	TRBV6-5	TRBD1	TRBJ1-1	TGTGCCAAAGGACAGGCGGAGACTGAAGCTTTCTTT	CAKGQAETEAFF
-	TRBV5-1	-	TRBJ2-1	TGCGCCAGCAGCTTGGGGTTAGCCTGGTCAAATGAGCAGTTCTTC	CASSLGLAWSNEQFF
few	TRBV27	-	TRBJ2-7	TGTGCCAGCAGTCCTGCCGACGCGACCGGTCGCGAGCAGTACTTC	CASSPADATGREQYF
-	TRBV6-5	-	TRBJ1-1	TGTGCCAGCAGTTACTCCCACACTGAAGCTTTCTTT	CASSYSHTEAFF
-	TRBV5-6	-	TRBJ1-2	TGTGCCAGCAGCCTCGGAGCGGTTGGCTACACCTTC	CASSLGAVGYTF